A selection of T cell receptor beta chains follows, all from one sample in a study of early T cells in non-severe SARS-CoV-2 infection. TCRdb reprocessed the 5' RACE reads via MiXCR and lists one record per CDR3 protein. This table has nearly 95,000 distinct CDR3 sequences, about 15% appearing once. The sample in question was whole blood, obtained at baseline. These receptor sequences come from an adult who was a healthcare worker with PCR-confirmed SARS-CoV-2 infection or an uninfected control (not recorded which). The CDR3 runs from the conserved cysteine through the conserved F or W.

v_gene: TRBV2
CDR3aa: CASGYKFHEQFF

v_gene: TRBV5-4
CDR3aa: CASSLPLGASPLHF

v_gene: TRBV12-3/TRBV12-4
CDR3aa: CASSAGRDTGELFF

v_gene: TRBV20-1
CDR3aa: CSATTGYSNQPQHF

v_gene: TRBV12-3/TRBV12-4
CDR3aa: CASSGPSGRQETQYF

v_gene: TRBV12-5
CDR3aa: CASGYGGTEAFF

v_gene: TRBV4-2
CDR3aa: CASSQGWLAGGANEQFF

v_gene: TRBV28
CDR3aa: CASRIAGPSSYEQYF

v_gene: TRBV7-9
CDR3aa: CATGSGPATGGELFF

v_gene: TRBV28
CDR3aa: CASSEDRGESGANVLTF

v_gene: TRBV28
CDR3aa: CASCGESYNEQFF

v_gene: TRBV7-9
CDR3aa: CASSSRDRAEAFF

v_gene: TRBV18
CDR3aa: CASSQGNEQFF

v_gene: TRBV21-1
CDR3aa: CASSKMRRRESTDTQYF

v_gene: TRBV20-1
CDR3aa: CSAFGSTGDLPQETQYF

v_gene: TRBV10-2
CDR3aa: CASSGAGVNDEQYF

v_gene: TRBV20-1
CDR3aa: CSAMDPWGTKDIQYF

v_gene: TRBV19
CDR3aa: CASSIGTRIYEQYF

v_gene: TRBV7-3
CDR3aa: CASSRRRVYYGYTF

v_gene: TRBV12-3/TRBV12-4
CDR3aa: CASSQRVEQFF

v_gene: TRBV9
CDR3aa: CASSVAGTDGELFF

v_gene: TRBV7-9
CDR3aa: CASSPNGAGAVTDTQYF

v_gene: TRBV12-3/TRBV12-4
CDR3aa: CASSPGQGHEQFF

v_gene: TRBV7-9
CDR3aa: CASSLNTNQRQHF

v_gene: TRBV7-2
CDR3aa: CASSLAGGPNEQYF

v_gene: TRBV19
CDR3aa: CASGDPMGSKFF

v_gene: TRBV10-3
CDR3aa: CAANPGLAGGGSGELFF

v_gene: TRBV7-9
CDR3aa: CASSLGLAPSDTQYF

v_gene: TRBV7-2
CDR3aa: CASSRVAADTQYF

v_gene: TRBV20-1
CDR3aa: CSARGLAGIFYEQYF

v_gene: TRBV2
CDR3aa: CASSEMGTEAFF

v_gene: TRBV18
CDR3aa: CASSPKEAPTEAFF

v_gene: TRBV9
CDR3aa: CASSEGTNYGYTF

v_gene: TRBV20-1
CDR3aa: CSASLDPGPHEQYF

v_gene: TRBV20-1
CDR3aa: CSARMAAGLTNEKLFF